The 9 T cell receptor beta chains reported below all come from one sample, sequenced in a study of T cell responses to AZD1222 COVID-19 vaccine (dated by TCRdb to about 2021). Libraries were made using the immunoSEQ multiplex PCR assay. TCRdb's version of the immuneACCESS table is confined to in-frame rearrangements and falls short of the full clone set. An unresolved V gene accounts for under half of the shortfall where checked; the remainder is of unknown origin. Counted in this sample were more than 70,000 clones; 87% of them appeared once. Around 1.3% of the sample belongs to the ten largest clones. The time point label of this sample denotes: about 28 days (+/-7) after the second vaccine dose. Material: peripheral blood, obtained 28 days after the second AZD1222 dose. The origin of the receptors is an adult who received the AZD1222 COVID-19 vaccine.

V usage is TRBV12-3 or TRBV12-4 and J usage is TRBJ1-5; D not resolved. The V end was cut by 6 bases, the J end by 2 bases, with 8 bases between. The CDR3 has 13 residues. This CDR3 reads CASSPGGNQPQHF. CDR3 DNA: TGTGCCAGCAGCCCCGGAGGCAATCAGCCCCAGCATTTT.

CDR3 DNA: TGTGCCAGCAGCTTAGAGTCCTATGGCTACACCTTC. Encoded protein: CASSLESYGYTF. The genes are TRBV11-2 and TRBJ1-2; D not resolved. This CDR3 contains 12 residues. Germline values: CDR1 SGHAT, CDR2 FQNNGV. The germline V and J ends were trimmed by 0 bases and 4 bases, with 3 bases remaining between them.

The chain has TRBV12-5 and TRBJ2-7; 8 nucleotides match TRBD2. The germline CDR1 and CDR2 sequences are LGHNT and FRNRAP. Germline trimming cut 2 bases from V and 3 bases from J; bases unmatched to any gene: 12. The CDR3 loop spans 17 amino acids. In nucleotides, the CDR3 is TGTGCTAGTGGTTTGTTCTTAGCGACTAGCGCTTACTACGAGCAGTACTTC. Translated, it gives CASGLFLATSAYYEQYF.

J is TRBJ2-7 and V is TRBV29-1; D not resolved. V dropped 4 bases and J dropped 1 base, with 11 bases sitting between them. Germline lookup yields CDR1 SQVTM and CDR2 ANQGSEA. The CDR3 sequence is 13 residues long. The CDR3 nucleotides read TGCAGCGTTGGGGGTGGGTTATCCTACGAGCAGTACTTC. Translation gives CSVGGGLSYEQYF.

The chain is built from TRBV19 and TRBJ2-5, with D possibly being TRBD2 (5 bases). CDR1 LNHDA and CDR2 SQIVND come from the germline V gene (reference sequence). The V end was cut by 7 bases, the J end by 3 bases, with 15 bases between. This CDR3 is 14 amino acids long. In DNA, the CDR3 is TGTGCCAGTAATCCGGGATCCCTAGAAGAGACCCAGTACTTC. Encoded protein: CASNPGSLEETQYF.

The rearrangement links TRBV19 to TRBJ2-7, with D tentatively TRBD1 (5 bases). The V end lost 4 bases, the J end lost 4 bases, and 11 bases lay between the germline ends. Germline values: CDR1 LNHDA, CDR2 SQIVND (reference sequence). The length of the CDR3 is 13 residues. CDR3 sequence: CASSRIDSYEQYF. The CDR3 DNA follows: TGTGCCAGTAGTAGGATAGACAGTTACGAGCAGTACTTC.

The genes are TRBV6-5 and TRBJ1-2; possibly TRBD1 for D (5 bases). V was pared by 4 bases and J by 4 bases, with 13 bases between. The germline gives CDR1 MNHEY, CDR2 SVGAGI. This CDR3 contains 14 residues. The CDR3 is CASSSETDPYGYTF. The CDR3 nucleotides read TGTGCCAGCAGTTCCGAGACAGATCCCTATGGCTACACCTTC.

This rearrangement joins TRBV5-1 to TRBJ1-3, with no clear D. CDR3 length: 15 residues. Germline CDR1 is SGHRS and CDR2 is YFSETQ. Trimming took off 4 bases at V and 4 bases at J, with 15 bases between the two ends. The CDR3 here is CASSLVGTTGNTIYF. The CDR3 bases are TGCGCCAGCAGCCTGGTGGGAACTACCGGAAACACCATATATTTT.

This clone has a single count. The rearrangement joins TRBV10-3 to TRBJ2-1; D gene ambiguous. With 0 bases removed from V and 6 bases from J, the gap between germline ends came to 9 bases. The CDR3 consists of 14 residues. Germline V lookup: CDR1 ENHRY, CDR2 SYGVKD. The CDR3 protein is CAISESERSNEQFF. Here the CDR3 DNA reads TGTGCCATCAGTGAGTCGGAGAGGTCCAATGAGCAGTTCTTC.